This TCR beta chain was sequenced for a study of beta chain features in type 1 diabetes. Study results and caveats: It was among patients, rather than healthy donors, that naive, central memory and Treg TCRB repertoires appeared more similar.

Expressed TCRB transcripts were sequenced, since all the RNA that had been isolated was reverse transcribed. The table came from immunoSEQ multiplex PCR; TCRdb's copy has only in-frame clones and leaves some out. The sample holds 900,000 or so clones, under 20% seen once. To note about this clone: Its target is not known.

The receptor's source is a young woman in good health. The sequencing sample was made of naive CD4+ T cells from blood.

The CDR3 DNA is TGTGCCAGCAGCTTAGTTCAGAGGTCAGATACGCAGTATTTT. Translated: CASSLVQRSDTQYF. The chain combines TRBV7-2 with TRBJ2-3; D is undetermined. Germline V gene data show CDR1 as SGHTA and CDR2 as FQGNSA. Trimming removed 1 base from V and 4 bases from J, with 9 bases in between. This CDR3 has 14 amino acids.